The 14 T cell receptor beta chains given below trace back to one sample, sequenced in a study of shared clonotypes between healthy human individuals. Measured with immunoSEQ multiplex PCR; TCRdb has only the in-frame clones, and not every one. The sample includes 650,000 to 800,000 clones, roughly nine tenths of them seen just once. Naive CD8 cells were CD45RO-negative, positively selected for CCR7, excluding terminally differentiated effector memory CD45RA+ cells. Material for sequencing was naive CD8+ T cells sorted from blood. Source of these receptors: a man between 25 and 39 years old in good health.

The chain recombines TRBV30 with TRBJ2-7; a possible D gene is TRBD2 (6 bases). From germline, CDR1 is GTSNPN and CDR2 SVGIG (reference sequence). V lost 0 bases, J lost 2 bases, and 17 bases lay in between. This CDR3 is 16 amino acids long. CDR3 region: CAWSVVWAGGAYEQYF. The CDR3 DNA follows: TGTGCCTGGAGTGTAGTCTGGGCGGGCGGGGCCTACGAGCAGTACTTC.

The chain recombines TRBV7-8 with TRBJ2-1; D remains unclear. The CDR3 has 16 amino acids. V was trimmed by 6 bases and J by 5 bases, leaving 20 bases between them. Per the germline V gene, CDR1 is SGHVS and CDR2 is FQNEAQ. CDR3 sequence reads: CASSFRWAVTHNEQFF. The CDR3 DNA follows: TGTGCCAGCAGTTTTAGGTGGGCGGTAACGCACAATGAGCAGTTCTTC.

This clone was seen once. The identical CDR3 is also encoded by other nucleotide sequences in the sample. The J gene is TRBJ2-1, the V gene TRBV7-2, with D unresolved. The V end lost 1 base, the J end lost 2 bases, and 3 bases lay between the germline ends. The CDR3 length is 13 residues. Germline V lookup: CDR1 SGHTA, CDR2 FQGNSA. The DNA for the CDR3 is TGTGCCAGCAGCTTAGATCCCTACAATGAGCAGTTCTTC. As protein: CASSLDPYNEQFF.

The genes are TRBV7-6 and TRBJ2-3; TRBD2 matches at 10 bases. With V trimmed by 2 bases and J by 5 bases, 7 bases remained unmatched. Germline assignment: CDR1 SGHVS and CDR2 FNYEAQ. This CDR3 contains 16 residues. The CDR3: CASSLRSGRAIDTQYF. The CDR3 nucleotides read TGTGCCAGCAGCTTAAGGAGCGGGAGGGCCATAGATACGCAGTATTTT.

The chain combines TRBV6-6 with TRBJ2-7, with D uncertain. Germline V gene data show CDR1 as MNHNY and CDR2 as SVGAGI (reference sequence). The CDR3 has 12 amino acids. Trimming removed 2 bases from V and 5 bases from J, with 7 bases in between. The CDR3 coding sequence is TGTGCCAGCAGTTACAGGGAAGACGAGCAGTACTTC. This translates into CASSYREDEQYF.

The chain recombines TRBV7-9 with TRBJ2-7; a weak D match, TRBD2 (6 bases). The CDR3 length is 15 residues. Looked up from germline, CDR1 is SEHNR and CDR2 is FQNEAQ (reference sequence). The ends were cut back, 5 bases at V and 5 bases at J, with 19 bases in the middle. CDR3 region: CASSATLAPFDEQYF. As DNA, the CDR3 is TGTGCCAGCAGCGCAACTCTAGCGCCGTTTGACGAGCAGTACTTC.

This sequence joins TRBV9 and TRBJ2-5; TRBD2 aligns across 10 bases. Germline lookup yields CDR1 SGDLS and CDR2 YYNGEE. V shed 0 bases, J shed 3 bases, and the junction held 2 bases outside the gene matches. This CDR3 comprises 15 residues. CDR3 in DNA: TGTGCCAGCAGCGTAGAGGGGACTAGCGAAGAGACCCAGTACTTC. Its translation: CASSVEGTSEETQYF.

The gene calls are TRBV28 and TRBJ2-1, with D unclear. The V gene lost 0 bases and the J gene lost 7 bases, with 4 bases spanning the gap. Germline V gene data show CDR1 as MDHEN and CDR2 as SYDVKM. CDR3 size: 12 residues. The CDR3 spells CASSLWTNEQFF. The CDR3 DNA sequence: TGTGCCAGCAGTTTATGGACGAATGAGCAGTTCTTC.

This chain uses TRBV4-1 with TRBJ2-1; the D gene is possibly TRBD1 (6 bases). Trimming stripped 4 bases from V and 2 bases from J, with 12 bases between. CDR1 and CDR2 (germline): MGHRA, YSYEKL. There are 15 residues in the CDR3. The CDR3 DNA follows: TGCGCCAGCAGCCCCCGGGACACCGCCTACAATGAGCAGTTCTTC. It specifies CASSPRDTAYNEQFF.

The chain carries TRBV7-9 and TRBJ2-3; D is perhaps TRBD1 or TRBD2 (5 bases each). CDR3 size: 13 residues. Germline V CDR1 and CDR2: SEHNR, FQNEAQ (reference sequence). V gave up 6 bases and J gave up 3 bases, with 10 bases separating them. CDR3 region: CASRAGSTDTQYF. CDR3 nucleotides: TGTGCCAGCAGGGCAGGGAGTACAGATACGCAGTATTTT.

This chain uses TRBV19 with TRBJ2-2; no reliable D call. The CDR3 is made up of 14 amino acids. Germline loops: CDR1 LNHDA, CDR2 SQIVND (reference sequence). Trimming pared 1 base from V and 3 bases from J, leaving 6 bases between. The CDR3 sequence: CASSIVRYTGELFF. The DNA of the CDR3 is TGTGCCAGTAGTATAGTTAGATACACCGGGGAGCTGTTTTTT.

The gene calls are TRBV7-6 and TRBJ2-7; the D call may be TRBD1 or TRBD2 (5 bases each). The CDR3 is made up of 15 amino acids. V lost 1 base, J lost 3 bases, and 13 bases lay in between. CDR1 and CDR2 from the germline V gene are SGHVS and FNYEAQ. The CDR3 DNA sequence: TGTGCCAGCAGCTTAGGAGGGGCGCCCGTCTACGAGCAGTACTTC. Its translation: CASSLGGAPVYEQYF.

This chain connects TRBV7-6 to TRBJ2-2, with 8 bases that match TRBD2. The V segment lost 4 bases and the J segment 0 bases; nucleotides outside the gene matches: 13. The germline V gene encodes CDR1 SGHVS and CDR2 FNYEAQ. The CDR3 sequence is 19 residues long. CDR3 in amino acids: CASSSRVGAGVSNTGELFF. The CDR3 DNA sequence: TGTGCCAGCAGCTCCCGGGTAGGAGCGGGAGTCTCGAACACCGGGGAGCTGTTTTTT. Full variable domain (outside the CDR3, taken from reference TRBV7-6 and TRBJ2-2): GAGVSQSPRYKVTKRGQDVALRCDPISGHVSLYWYRQALGQGPEFLTYFNYEAQQDKSGLPNDRFSAERPEGSISTLTIQRTEQRDSAMYRCASSSRVGAGVSNTGELFFGEGSRLTVL.

As DNA, the CDR3 is TGTGCCAGCAGTTTCGAGACAGGGAACACCGGGGAGCTGTTTTTT. This gives the protein CASSFETGNTGELFF. The rearrangement joins TRBV28 to TRBJ2-2; D possibly corresponds to TRBD1 (6 bases). Germline V CDR1 and CDR2: MDHEN, SYDVKM. Trimming took 3 bases from V and 1 from J, leaving 9 bases between them. CDR3 size: 15 residues.